These T cell receptor beta chains were read from a single sample in a study of post-analysis software for immune sequencing data. TCRdb fed the PCR reads into MiXCR, producing one record per CDR3 protein. This sample has some 500,000 distinct CDR3 sequences; roughly 45% occur once, and the top ten carry 9% to 13%. The sequencing input was blood. These receptors were taken from a girl under 18 with multiple sclerosis. Both conserved end residues are part of each CDR3.

TRBV27 | CASSFSGTTEQYF
TRBV28 | CAGSLFGAQHF
TRBV11-2 | CASSRDRGGITEAFF
TRBV5-1 | CASSLTGRNTEAFF
TRBV12-3/TRBV12-4 | CASTPGLAGTYEQYF
TRBV20-1 | CSAVYRGQETQYF
TRBV4-2 | CASSQRTSGTTGTQYF
TRBV5-1 | CASSSVGTAYEQYF
TRBV3-1 | CASSHEGLAASFF
TRBV5-1 | CASSLETGLAGAQFF
TRBV20-1 | CSARLPAQGSYGYTF
TRBV5-5 | CASSPTLAGGNIQYF
TRBV24-1 | CATSRGNEQYF
TRBV3-1 | CASSQLSQGSTDTQYF
TRBV20-1 | CSARITGGRLYNEQFF
TRBV20-1 | CSAQRGQVNTGELFF
TRBV10-3 | CAISDRLSGLSTDTQYF
TRBV24-1 | CATSDGRDLYNEQFF
TRBV20-1 | CSAEGLAVRDEQFF
TRBV4-3 | CASTNAGGLDAFF
TRBV7-6 | CASSPRTGASTDTQYF
TRBV29-1 | CSVGTGEETQYF
TRBV5-1 | CASSRAGITQETQYF
TRBV25-1 | CASSGPVEGRIYNEQFF
TRBV11-3 | CASSYGGREQYF
TRBV27 | CGSSSNQGGYNEQFF
TRBV7-2 | CASSPTRIISYEQYF
TRBV10-3 | CAIRSVTEAFF
TRBV6-5 | CASSYPGYAEAFF
TRBV5-1 | CASSLRTGEMDEQFF
TRBV9 | CASSVGAGAYNEQFF
TRBV29-1 | CSAGGQGHEQYF
TRBV15 | CATSRVADSRNQPQHF
TRBV5-1 | CASSWEVSETQYF